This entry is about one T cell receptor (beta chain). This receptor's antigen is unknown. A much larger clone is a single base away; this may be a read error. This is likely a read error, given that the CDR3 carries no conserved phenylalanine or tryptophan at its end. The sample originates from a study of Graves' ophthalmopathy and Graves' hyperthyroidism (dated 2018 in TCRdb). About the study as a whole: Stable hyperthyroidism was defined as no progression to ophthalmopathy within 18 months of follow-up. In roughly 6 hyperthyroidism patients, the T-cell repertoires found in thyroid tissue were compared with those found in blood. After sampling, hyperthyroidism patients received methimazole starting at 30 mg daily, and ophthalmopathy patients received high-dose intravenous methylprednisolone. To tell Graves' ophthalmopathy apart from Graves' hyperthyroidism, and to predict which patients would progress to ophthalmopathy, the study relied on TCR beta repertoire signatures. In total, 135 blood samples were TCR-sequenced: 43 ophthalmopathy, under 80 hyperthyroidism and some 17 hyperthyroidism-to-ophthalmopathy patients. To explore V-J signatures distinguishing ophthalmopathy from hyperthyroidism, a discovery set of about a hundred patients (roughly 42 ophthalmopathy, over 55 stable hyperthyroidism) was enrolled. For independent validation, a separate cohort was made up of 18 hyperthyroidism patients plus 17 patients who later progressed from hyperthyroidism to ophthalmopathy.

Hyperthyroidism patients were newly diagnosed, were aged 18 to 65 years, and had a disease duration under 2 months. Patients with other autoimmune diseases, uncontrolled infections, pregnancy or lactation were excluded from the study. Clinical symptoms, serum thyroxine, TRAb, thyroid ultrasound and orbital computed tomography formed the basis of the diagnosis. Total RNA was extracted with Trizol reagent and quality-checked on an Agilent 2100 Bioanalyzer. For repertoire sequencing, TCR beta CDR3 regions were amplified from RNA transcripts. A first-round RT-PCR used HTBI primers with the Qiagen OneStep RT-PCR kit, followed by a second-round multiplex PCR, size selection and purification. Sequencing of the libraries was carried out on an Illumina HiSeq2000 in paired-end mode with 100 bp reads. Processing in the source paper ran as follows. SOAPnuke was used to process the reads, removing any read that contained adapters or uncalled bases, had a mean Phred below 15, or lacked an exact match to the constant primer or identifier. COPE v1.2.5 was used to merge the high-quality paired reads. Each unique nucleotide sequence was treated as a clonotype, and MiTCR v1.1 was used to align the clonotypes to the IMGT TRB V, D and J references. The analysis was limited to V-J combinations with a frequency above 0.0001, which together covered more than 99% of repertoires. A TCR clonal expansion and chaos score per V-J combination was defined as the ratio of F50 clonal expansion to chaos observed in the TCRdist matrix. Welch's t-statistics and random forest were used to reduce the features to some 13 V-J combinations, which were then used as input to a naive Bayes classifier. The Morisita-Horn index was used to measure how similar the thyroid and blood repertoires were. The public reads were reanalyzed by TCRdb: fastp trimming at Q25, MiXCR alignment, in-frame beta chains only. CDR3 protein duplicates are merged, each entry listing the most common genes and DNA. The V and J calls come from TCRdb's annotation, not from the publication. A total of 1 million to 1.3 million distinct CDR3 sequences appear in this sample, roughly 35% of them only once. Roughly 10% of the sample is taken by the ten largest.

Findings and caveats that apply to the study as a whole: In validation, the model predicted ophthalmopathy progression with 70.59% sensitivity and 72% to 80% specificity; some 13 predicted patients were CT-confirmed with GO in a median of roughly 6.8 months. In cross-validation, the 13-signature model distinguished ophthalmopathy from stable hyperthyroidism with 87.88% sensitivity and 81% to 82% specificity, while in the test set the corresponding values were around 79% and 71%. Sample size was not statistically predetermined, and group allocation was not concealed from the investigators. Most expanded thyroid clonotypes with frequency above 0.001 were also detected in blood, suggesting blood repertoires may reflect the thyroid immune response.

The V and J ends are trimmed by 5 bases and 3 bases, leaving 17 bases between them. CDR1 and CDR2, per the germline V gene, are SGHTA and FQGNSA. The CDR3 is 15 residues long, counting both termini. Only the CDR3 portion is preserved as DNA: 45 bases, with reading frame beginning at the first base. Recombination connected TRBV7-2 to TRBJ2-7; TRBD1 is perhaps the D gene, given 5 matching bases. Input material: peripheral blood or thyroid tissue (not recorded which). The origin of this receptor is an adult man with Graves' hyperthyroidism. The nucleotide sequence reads TGTGCCAGCAGCATAGAGGACGTAGGGGTCTACGAGCAGTACCTC. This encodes CASSIEDVGVYEQYL.